This T cell receptor beta chain is from a study of T cell changes during pregnancy in multiple sclerosis. Measured with immunoSEQ multiplex PCR; TCRdb has only the in-frame clones, and not every one. Of about 51,000 clones listed, around 90% were seen once; the top ten hold approximately 2.6%. A single count supports this clone. The sample in question was CD8+ T cells from peripheral blood mononuclear cells, obtained in the second trimester of pregnancy. The source is a female donor with multiple sclerosis, enrolled in a pregnancy study.

The CDR3, as DNA: TGTGCCAGCAGCTGGGACAGGATCGACGAGCAGTACTTC. Its translation: CASSWDRIDEQYF. The chain recombines TRBV5-4 with TRBJ2-7; 8 bases agree with TRBD1. The trim removed 3 bases at V and 5 bases at J, leaving 4 bases unmatched. Germline V gives CDR1 SGHNT, CDR2 YYREEE (reference sequence). The CDR3 length is 13 residues.